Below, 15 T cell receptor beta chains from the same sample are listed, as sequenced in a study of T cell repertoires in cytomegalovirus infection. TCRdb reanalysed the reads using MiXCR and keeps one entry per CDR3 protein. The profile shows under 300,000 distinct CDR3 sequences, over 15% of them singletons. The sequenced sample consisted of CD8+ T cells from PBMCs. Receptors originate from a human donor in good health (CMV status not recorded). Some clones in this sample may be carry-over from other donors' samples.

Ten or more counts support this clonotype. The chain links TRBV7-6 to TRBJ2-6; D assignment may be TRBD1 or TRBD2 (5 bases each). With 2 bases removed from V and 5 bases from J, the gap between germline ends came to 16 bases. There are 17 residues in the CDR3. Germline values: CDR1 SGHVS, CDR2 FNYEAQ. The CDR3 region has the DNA TGTGCCAGCAGCTTATACTTGGCAGGGAGTAGGGCCAACGTCCTGACTTTC. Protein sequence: CASSLYLAGSRANVLTF. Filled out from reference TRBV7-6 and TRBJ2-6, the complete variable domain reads GAGVSQSPRYKVTKRGQDVALRCDPISGHVSLYWYRQALGQGPEFLTYFNYEAQQDKSGLPNDRFSAERPEGSISTLTIQRTEQRDSAMYRCASSLYLAGSRANVLTFGAGSRLTVL.

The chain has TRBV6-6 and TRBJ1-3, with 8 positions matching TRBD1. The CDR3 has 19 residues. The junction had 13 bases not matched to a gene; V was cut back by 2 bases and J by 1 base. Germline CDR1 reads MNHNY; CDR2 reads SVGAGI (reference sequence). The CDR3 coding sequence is TGTGCCAGCAGTTACGTTCGGGTCGGACAGGGCGCTTCTGGAAACACCATATATTTT. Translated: CASSYVRVGQGASGNTIYF.

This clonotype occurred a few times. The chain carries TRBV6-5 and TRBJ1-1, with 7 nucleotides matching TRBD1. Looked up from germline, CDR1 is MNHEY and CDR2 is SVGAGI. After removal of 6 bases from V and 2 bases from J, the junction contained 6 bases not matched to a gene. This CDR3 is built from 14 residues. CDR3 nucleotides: TGTGCCAGCAGCTGGACAGGAGAAAACACTGAAGCTTTCTTT. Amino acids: CASSWTGENTEAFF.

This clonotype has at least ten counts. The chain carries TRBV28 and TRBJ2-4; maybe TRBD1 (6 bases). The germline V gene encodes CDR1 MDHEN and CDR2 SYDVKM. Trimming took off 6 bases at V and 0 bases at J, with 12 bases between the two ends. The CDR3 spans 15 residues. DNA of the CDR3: TGTGCCAGCAGCGTCACAGGGTCAGCCAAAAACATTCAGTACTTC. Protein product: CASSVTGSAKNIQYF.

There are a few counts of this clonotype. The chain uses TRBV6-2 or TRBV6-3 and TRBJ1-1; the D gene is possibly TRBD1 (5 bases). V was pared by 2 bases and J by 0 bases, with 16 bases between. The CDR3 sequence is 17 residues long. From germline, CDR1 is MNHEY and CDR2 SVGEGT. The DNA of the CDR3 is TGTGCCAGCAGTTACGGCAATACGGGGGTTCTGAACACTGAAGCTTTCTTT. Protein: CASSYGNTGVLNTEAFF.

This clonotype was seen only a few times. The CDR3, as DNA: TGTGCCAGCAGTTACGTTCACGGAGGGACGCGGGGCTACACCTTC. It specifies CASSYVHGGTRGYTF. The V call is TRBV6-6, the J call TRBJ1-2; D might be TRBD1 (5 bases). The germline V and J ends were trimmed by 2 bases and 8 bases, with 18 bases remaining between them. In germline, CDR1 is MNHNY, CDR2 SVGAGI (reference sequence). The CDR3 spans 15 residues.

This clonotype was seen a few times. The CDR3 DNA sequence: TGTGCCAGCAGTCCTAGACAGGAGTACAATGAGCAGTTCTTC. Its translation is CASSPRQEYNEQFF. The J gene is TRBJ2-1, the V gene TRBV28; maybe TRBD1 (6 bases). Looked up from germline, CDR1 is MDHEN and CDR2 is SYDVKM. This CDR3 has 14 amino acids. Trimming stripped 5 bases from V and 4 bases from J, with 12 bases between.

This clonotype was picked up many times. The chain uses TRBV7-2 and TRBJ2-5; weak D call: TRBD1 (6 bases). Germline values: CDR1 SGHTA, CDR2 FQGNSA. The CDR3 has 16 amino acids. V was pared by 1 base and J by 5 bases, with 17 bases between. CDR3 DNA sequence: TGTGCCAGCAGCTTAGGGGACACCCGACATAAGGAGACCCAGTACTTC. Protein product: CASSLGDTRHKETQYF.

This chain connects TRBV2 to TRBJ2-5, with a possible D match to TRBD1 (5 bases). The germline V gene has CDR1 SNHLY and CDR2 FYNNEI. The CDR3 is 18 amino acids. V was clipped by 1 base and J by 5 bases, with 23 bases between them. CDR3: CASSEGYRRRFYAETQYF. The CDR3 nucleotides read TGTGCCAGCAGTGAAGGGTACAGGCGCCGATTCTACGCGGAGACCCAGTACTTC. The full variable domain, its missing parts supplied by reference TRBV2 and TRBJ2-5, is EPEVTQTPSHQVTQMGQEVILRCVPISNHLYFYWYRQILGQKVEFLVSFYNNEISEKSEIFDDQFSVERPDGSNFTLKIRSTKLEDSAMYFCASSEGYRRRFYAETQYFGPGTRLLVL.

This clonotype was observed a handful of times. The CDR3 loop reads CSVDSNTDTQYF. CDR3 bases: TGCAGCGTTGACAGTAACACAGATACGCAGTATTTT. The rearrangement uses TRBV29-1 and TRBJ2-3; D not certain. Trimming took 3 bases from V and 2 from J, leaving 6 bases between them. This CDR3 spans 12 amino acids. CDR1 is SQVTM, CDR2 ANQGSEA, per germline.

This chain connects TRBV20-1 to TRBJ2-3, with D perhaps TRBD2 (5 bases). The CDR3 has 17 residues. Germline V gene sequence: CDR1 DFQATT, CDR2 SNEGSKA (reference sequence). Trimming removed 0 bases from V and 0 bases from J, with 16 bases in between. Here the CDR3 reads CSARDTLGESSTDTQYF. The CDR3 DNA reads TGCAGTGCTAGAGATACCCTTGGGGAGTCTAGCACAGATACGCAGTATTTT.

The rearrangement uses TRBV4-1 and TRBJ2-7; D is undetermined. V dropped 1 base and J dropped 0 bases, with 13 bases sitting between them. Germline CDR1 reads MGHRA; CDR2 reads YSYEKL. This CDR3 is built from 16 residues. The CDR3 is CASSQAFLGGSYEQYF. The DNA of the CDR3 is TGCGCCAGCAGCCAAGCGTTTCTAGGCGGCTCCTACGAGCAGTACTTC.

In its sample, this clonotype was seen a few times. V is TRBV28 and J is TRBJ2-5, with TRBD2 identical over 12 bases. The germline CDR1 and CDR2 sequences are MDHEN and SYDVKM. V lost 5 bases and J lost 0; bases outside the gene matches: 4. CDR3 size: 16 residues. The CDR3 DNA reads TGTGCCAGCAGTCCCGGGACTAGCGGGTACCAAGAGACCCAGTACTTC. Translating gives CASSPGTSGYQETQYF.

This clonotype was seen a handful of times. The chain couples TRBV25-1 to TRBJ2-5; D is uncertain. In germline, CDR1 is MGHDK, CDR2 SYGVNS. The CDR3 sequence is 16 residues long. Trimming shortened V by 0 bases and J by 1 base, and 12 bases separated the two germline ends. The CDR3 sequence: CASSEYKRLAQETQYF. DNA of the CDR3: TGTGCCAGCAGTGAATATAAGAGGTTAGCCCAAGAGACCCAGTACTTC.

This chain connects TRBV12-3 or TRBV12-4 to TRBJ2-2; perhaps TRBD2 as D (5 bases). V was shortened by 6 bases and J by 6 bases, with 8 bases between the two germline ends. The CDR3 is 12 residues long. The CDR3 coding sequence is TGTGCCAGCAGCCCGGAGGCCGGGGAGCTGTTTTTT. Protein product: CASSPEAGELFF.